This is a list of T cell receptor beta chains from one sample in a study of T cell changes during pregnancy in multiple sclerosis. TCRdb's table, derived via immunoSEQ multiplex PCR, lists solely in-frame clones and lacks some. The profile shows under 50,000 clones, 70% to 90% of them singletons. The specimen was CD4+ T cells from peripheral blood mononuclear cells, collected before pregnancy. These receptors were taken from a female donor with multiple sclerosis, enrolled in a pregnancy study. Each CDR3 is given with its conserved first and last residue. Fields, in order: CDR3 DNA, CDR3 protein, clone size, V gene, J gene, D gene. The D gene is left open where the match is weak. Only some rows state a clone size, as once, few, many or a class for expanded clones.

CDR3 DNA: TGCAGCACCCAGCACAGGAGAGAGGATGGCTACACCTTC; CDR3 protein: CSTQHRREDGYTF; clone size: once; V gene: TRBV29-1; J gene: TRBJ1-2; D gene: .
CDR3 DNA: TGTGCCAGCAGCCAACCGACAGGGGAGGGCACTGAAGCTTTCTTT; CDR3 protein: CASSQPTGEGTEAFF; clone size: once; V gene: TRBV4-2; J gene: TRBJ1-1; D gene: TRBD1
CDR3 DNA: TGTGCCAGCAGCTTAGAGCGGAACACCGGGGAGCTGTTTTTT; CDR3 protein: CASSLERNTGELFF; clone size: once; V gene: TRBV7-8; J gene: TRBJ2-2; D gene: .
CDR3 DNA: TGTGCCAGCAGTGAAACCCGAGACGAGCAGTACTTC; CDR3 protein: CASSETRDEQYF; clone size: .; V gene: TRBV2; J gene: TRBJ2-7; D gene: .
CDR3 DNA: TGTGCCAGTAACGATGGACTAGCGGGGAACACCGGGGAGCTGTTTTTT; CDR3 protein: CASNDGLAGNTGELFF; clone size: .; V gene: TRBV19; J gene: TRBJ2-2; D gene: TRBD2
CDR3 DNA: TGTGCCAGCAGCATGGGACTCGTACTACAAGAGACCCAGTACTTC; CDR3 protein: CASSMGLVLQETQYF; clone size: .; V gene: TRBV7-2; J gene: TRBJ2-5; D gene: .
CDR3 DNA: TGTGCCAGCAGCCAACTTGGCAGGGGGGAGGAAAAACTGTTTTTT; CDR3 protein: CASSQLGRGEEKLFF; clone size: .; V gene: TRBV4-2; J gene: TRBJ1-4; D gene: TRBD1
CDR3 DNA: TGTGCCAGCAGTTCGAAGCGGGGGACCCGGTACCAAGAGACCCAGTACTTC; CDR3 protein: CASSSKRGTRYQETQYF; clone size: once; V gene: TRBV27; J gene: TRBJ2-5; D gene: TRBD2
CDR3 DNA: TGTGCCAGCAGCTTGTTTAGAGGCTCCTATAATTCACCCCTCCACTTT; CDR3 protein: CASSLFRGSYNSPLHF; clone size: .; V gene: TRBV5-6; J gene: TRBJ1-6; D gene: .
CDR3 DNA: TGTGCCAGCAGCAAAGGGACAGGGGGCGCCAATAACACCGGGGAGCTGTTTTTT; CDR3 protein: CASSKGTGGANNTGELFF; clone size: once; V gene: TRBV21-1; J gene: TRBJ2-2; D gene: .
CDR3 DNA: TGTGCCAGCAGTAAACAGGGGGCCCCTCCCTATGGCTACACCTTC; CDR3 protein: CASSKQGAPPYGYTF; clone size: .; V gene: TRBV6-5; J gene: TRBJ1-2; D gene: TRBD1
CDR3 DNA: TGTGCCAGCAGTGGCGACAGGGGTTCACCCCTCCACTTT; CDR3 protein: CASSGDRGSPLHF; clone size: once; V gene: TRBV2; J gene: TRBJ1-6; D gene: TRBD1
CDR3 DNA: TGTGCCAGCAGGAAGGGACTAGCGGGACCCCTGGATACGCAGTATTTT; CDR3 protein: CASRKGLAGPLDTQYF; clone size: once; V gene: TRBV2; J gene: TRBJ2-3; D gene: TRBD2
CDR3 DNA: TGCAGCGTGATAACGACAGGGATAGGCAATCAGCCCCAGCATTTT; CDR3 protein: CSVITTGIGNQPQHF; clone size: .; V gene: TRBV29-1; J gene: TRBJ1-5; D gene: TRBD1
CDR3 DNA: TGTGCCAGTAGAGGGGGGGCCGTGTTGGGGGACACTGAAGCTTTCTTT; CDR3 protein: CASRGGAVLGDTEAFF; clone size: .; V gene: TRBV19; J gene: TRBJ1-1; D gene: .
CDR3 DNA: TGCGCCAGCAGTGGCCAGACTAGCCGAAGCACAGATACGCAGTATTTT; CDR3 protein: CASSGQTSRSTDTQYF; clone size: once; V gene: TRBV10-1; J gene: TRBJ2-3; D gene: TRBD2
CDR3 DNA: TGCGCCAGCAGCTTCCAGGGTAACTCCTACGAGCAGTACTTC; CDR3 protein: CASSFQGNSYEQYF; clone size: .; V gene: TRBV5-1; J gene: TRBJ2-7; D gene: .